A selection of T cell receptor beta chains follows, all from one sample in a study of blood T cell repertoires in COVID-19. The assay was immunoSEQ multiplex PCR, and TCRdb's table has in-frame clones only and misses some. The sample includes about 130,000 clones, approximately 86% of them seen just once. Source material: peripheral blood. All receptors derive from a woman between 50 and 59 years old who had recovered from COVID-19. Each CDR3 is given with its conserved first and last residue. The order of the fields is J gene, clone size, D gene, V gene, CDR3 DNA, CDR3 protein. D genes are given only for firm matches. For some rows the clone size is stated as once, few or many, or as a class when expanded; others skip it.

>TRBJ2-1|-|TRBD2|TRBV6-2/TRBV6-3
TGTGCCAGCAGTTACTCGAAGGCGGCGACGGGAGGGCCAGGGTATGAGCAGTTCTTC
CASSYSKAATGGPGYEQFF
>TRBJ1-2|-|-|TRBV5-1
TGCGCCAGCAGCTCGAATGAGGGAGGCTACACCTTC
CASSSNEGGYTF
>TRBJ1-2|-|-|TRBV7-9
TGTGCCAGCAGCTCCCGGGGGGTCGCGAACTATGGCTACACCTTC
CASSSRGVANYGYTF
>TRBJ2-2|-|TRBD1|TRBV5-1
TGCGCCAGCAGCGGCAAGGGACAGGGAGCCACCGGGGAGCTGTTTTTT
CASSGKGQGATGELFF
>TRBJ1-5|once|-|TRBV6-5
TGTGCCAGCCGTCAGGGAAAGTATAGCAATCAGCCCCAGCATTTT
CASRQGKYSNQPQHF
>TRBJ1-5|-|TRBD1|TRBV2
TGTGCCAGCAGTTCCCAGGGGGGTAATCAGCCCCAGCATTTT
CASSSQGGNQPQHF
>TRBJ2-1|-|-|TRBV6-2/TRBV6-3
TGTGCCAGCAGTAGAACAGCCGCATCCTACAATGAGCAGTTCTTC
CASSRTAASYNEQFF
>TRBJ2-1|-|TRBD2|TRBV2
TGTGCCAGCAGTAAAGGGACTAGCGGGAGGACGCATGAGCAGTTCTTC
CASSKGTSGRTHEQFF
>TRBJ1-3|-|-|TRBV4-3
TGCGCCAGCAGCCAAGAAGCAGCCAGGGCTATTGGAAACACCATATATTTT
CASSQEAARAIGNTIYF
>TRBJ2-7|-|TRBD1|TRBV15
TGTGCCACCAGCAGGGGGACAGGGGGATCCTACGAGCAGTACTTC
CATSRGTGGSYEQYF
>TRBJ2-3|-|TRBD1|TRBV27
TGTGCCAGCAGTTTATTTCGGGTTGTTACAGGGGGCAACAGTAGGGATACGCAGTATTTT
CASSLFRVVTGGNSRDTQYF
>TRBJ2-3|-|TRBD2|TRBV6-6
TGTGCCAGCAGTTACCCGGCGGGAGAGACGGCAGATACGCAGTATTTT
CASSYPAGETADTQYF
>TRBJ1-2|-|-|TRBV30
TGTGCCTGGAGTAGGGGCAGCTCCTATGGCTACACCTTC
CAWSRGSSYGYTF
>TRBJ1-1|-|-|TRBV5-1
TGCGCCAGCAGCGGGAGTCGGGGTACAAGTGGAGGTTACACTGAAGCTTTCTTT
CASSGSRGTSGGYTEAFF
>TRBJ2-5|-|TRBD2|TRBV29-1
TGCAGCGTTAGGCTAGCGGGAGCGGAGGCCCAGTACTTC
CSVRLAGAEAQYF
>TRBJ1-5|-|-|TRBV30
TGTGCCTGGAGCCTGGAGTTAAATCAGCCCCAGCATTTT
CAWSLELNQPQHF
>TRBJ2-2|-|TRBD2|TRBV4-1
TGCGCCAGCAGCCAAGGACGAGCGGGGGGCTTAAACACCGGGGAGCTGTTTTTT
CASSQGRAGGLNTGELFF
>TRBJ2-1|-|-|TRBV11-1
TGTGCCAGCAGCTTACGGCCCGGGAGTTTCAATGAGCAGTTCTTC
CASSLRPGSFNEQFF
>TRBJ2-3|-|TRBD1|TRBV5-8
TGTGCCAGCAGCTTGGCCGGACAGGGGGCAGATACGCAGTATTTT
CASSLAGQGADTQYF
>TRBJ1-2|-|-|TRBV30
TGTGCCTGGAGGGCGGACAGCGGTTATGGCTACACCTTC
CAWRADSGYGYTF
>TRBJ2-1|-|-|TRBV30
TGTGCCTGGAGTGTACTCCGGGGGCAGTTCTTC
CAWSVLRGQFF
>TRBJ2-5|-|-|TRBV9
TGTGCCAGCAGCGTCGACGGCGGGGAGACCCAGTACTTC
CASSVDGGETQYF
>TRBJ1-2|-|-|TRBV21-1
TGTGCCAGCAGCAAAGGAAAGTCCAGTAACTATGGCTACACCTTC
CASSKGKSSNYGYTF
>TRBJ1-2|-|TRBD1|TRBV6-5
TGTGCCAGCAGTCAGGACAGGGGGGGAGGCTACACCTTC
CASSQDRGGGYTF
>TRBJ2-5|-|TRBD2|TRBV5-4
TGTGCCAGCAGCTCTGCCGGGACTAGCGGAGAGACCCAGTACTTC
CASSSAGTSGETQYF
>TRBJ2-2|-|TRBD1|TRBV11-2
TGTGCCACCGGACGGACAGGGCAAGAGGGGGAGCTGTTTTTT
CATGRTGQEGELFF
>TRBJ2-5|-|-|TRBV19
TGTGCCAGTAGTCCCAGGGATGTCCAAGAGACCCAGTACTTC
CASSPRDVQETQYF
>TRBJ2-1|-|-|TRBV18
TGTGCCAGCTCACCAAGCCAGGGCACTCTCAATGAGCAGTTCTTC
CASSPSQGTLNEQFF
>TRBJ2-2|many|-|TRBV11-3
TGTGCCAGCAGCCCGCGGGATCCCGGGGAGCTGTTTTTT
CASSPRDPGELFF
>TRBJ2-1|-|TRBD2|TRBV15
TGTGCCACCAGCAGAAAAGGGATGGCGGGGGGTAAATACAATGAGCAGTTCTTC
CATSRKGMAGGKYNEQFF
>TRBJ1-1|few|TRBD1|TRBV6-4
TGTGCCAGCAGTGACTCGGAACAGGGGGCCGCTGAAGCTTTCTTT
CASSDSEQGAAEAFF
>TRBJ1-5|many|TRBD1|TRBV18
TGTGCCAGCTCCAGGGGGGATCAGCCCCAGCATTTT
CASSRGDQPQHF
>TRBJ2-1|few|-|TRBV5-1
TGCGCCAGCAGCTCACTTGGAGACCAAGATGAGCAGTTCTTC
CASSSLGDQDEQFF
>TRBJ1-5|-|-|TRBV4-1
TGCGCCAGCAGCCAACTTAGCACGGGGAATCAGCCCCAGCATTTT
CASSQLSTGNQPQHF
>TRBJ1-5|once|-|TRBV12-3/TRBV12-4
TGTGCCAGCAGTGTGCTAGGAAATCAGCCCCAGCATTTT
CASSVLGNQPQHF
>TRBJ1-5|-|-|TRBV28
TGTGCCAGCAGCGCAGGGTGGAATCAGCCCCAGCATTTT
CASSAGWNQPQHF
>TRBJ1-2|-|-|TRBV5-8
TGTGCCAGCAGCTTGGATTATTCACGGCAGCGTGGCTACACCTTC
CASSLDYSRQRGYTF
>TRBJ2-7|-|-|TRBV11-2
TGTGCCAGCAGCTTAGGCACAGGGAGACAGGTCGAGCAGTACTTC
CASSLGTGRQVEQYF
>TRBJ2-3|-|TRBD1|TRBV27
TGTGCCAGCAGCTATACAGGGGGCAGCACAGATACGCAGTATTTT
CASSYTGGSTDTQYF
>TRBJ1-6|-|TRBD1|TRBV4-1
TGCGCCAGCAGCCCAAGGGGACAGGGTCGTTCACCCCTCCACTTT
CASSPRGQGRSPLHF
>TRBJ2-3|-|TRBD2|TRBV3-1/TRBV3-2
TGTGCCAGCAGCCAAGATCCTAGACTAGCGGGAGCCCCAAGCACAGATACGCAGTATTTT
CASSQDPRLAGAPSTDTQYF
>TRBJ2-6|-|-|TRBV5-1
TGCGCCAGCAGCTTGGAACAGGGAAGTAAAACTGGGGCCAACGTCCTGACTTTC
CASSLEQGSKTGANVLTF
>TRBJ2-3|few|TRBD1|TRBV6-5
TGTGCCAGCAGTTACGTCGGGACAGGGGGCATGGATACGCAGTATTTT
CASSYVGTGGMDTQYF
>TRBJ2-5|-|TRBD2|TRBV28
TGTGCCAGCAGTAAGGGACTAGCGGGAGCCCAAGAGACCCAGTACTTC
CASSKGLAGAQETQYF
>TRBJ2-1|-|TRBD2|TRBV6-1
TGTGCCAGCAGTGAAGAAGGAGCGGGAGGGTCTTGGGGCTCCTACAATGAGCAGTTCTTC
CASSEEGAGGSWGSYNEQFF
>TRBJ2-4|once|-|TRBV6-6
TGTGCCAGCAGCCCCGGGAGAGCCAAAAACATTCAGTACTTC
CASSPGRAKNIQYF
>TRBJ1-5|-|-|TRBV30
TGTGCCTGGAGTCCAGGGGAGTATAGCAATCAGCCCCAGCATTTT
CAWSPGEYSNQPQHF
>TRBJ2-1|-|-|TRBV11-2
TGTGCCAGCAGCTTAGATTACCGCACTAGCAATGAGCAGTTCTTC
CASSLDYRTSNEQFF
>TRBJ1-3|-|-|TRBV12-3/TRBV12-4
TGTGCCAGCAGCGCGACGGGTCGAAACACCATATATTTT
CASSATGRNTIYF
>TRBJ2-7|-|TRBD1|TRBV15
TGTGCCACCAGCAGAGCTATCGGGACAGAATCCTACGAGCAGTACTTC
CATSRAIGTESYEQYF
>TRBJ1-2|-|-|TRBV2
TGTGCCACTACACTCAGGGTCGGGGGGGCCCCGAACTATGGCTACACCTTC
CATTLRVGGAPNYGYTF
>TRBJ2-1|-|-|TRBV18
TGTGCCAGCTCACGGGCTAACAATGAGCAGTTCTTC
CASSRANNEQFF
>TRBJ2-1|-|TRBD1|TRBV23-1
TGCGCCAGCAGTCAATGGACGGGACAGGGGATCCACAATGAGCAGTTCTTC
CASSQWTGQGIHNEQFF
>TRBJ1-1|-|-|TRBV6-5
TGTGCCAGCAGCTCTTTTAAGGGGCAAGGAACTGAAGCTTTCTTT
CASSSFKGQGTEAFF
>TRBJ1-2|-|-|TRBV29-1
TGCAGCGTGCGCGGGGGGGGAAACTATGGCTACACCTTC
CSVRGGGNYGYTF